Sequencing of this T cell receptor (beta chain) was carried out in a study of identical twins. Broader study findings: Out-of-frame alpha sequences shared by twins showed excess low generation probability.

This clonotype was picked up many times. Its antigen is still unknown. TCRdb re-analysed the 5' RACE reads in MiXCR, keeping a single row per CDR3 protein. The data hold 250,000 or so distinct CDR3 sequences, with about 8.5% observed a single time. The donors were all healthy and Caucasian. This sample was shared with a second study, whose subject was yellow fever vaccine responses in identical twins.

The specimen sequenced was CD8+ T cells sorted from blood. This TCR came from a woman between 18 and 30 years old in good health.

The CDR3 DNA follows: TGTGCCAGCAGTGGAATCACGGATTCTGAAAAACTGTTTTTT. It is translated as CASSGITDSEKLFF. This chain connects TRBV27 to TRBJ1-4; no clear D gene. Germline values: CDR1 MNHEY, CDR2 SMNVEV (reference sequence). The ends were cut back, 5 bases at V and 7 bases at J, with 14 bases in the middle. This CDR3 comprises 14 residues.